The clone carrying this TCR beta chain was found many times. Template material for amplifying TCR beta CDR3 regions consisted of RNA transcripts. The TCR CDR3 was amplified in a first-round RT-PCR using the HTBI primer set. Via MiXCR, TCRdb re-called the multiplex PCR reads, giving one row per CDR3 protein. The top ten hold 15% to 20% of the sample, which has 300,000 to 450,000 distinct CDR3 sequences, roughly 15% seen once. This entry belongs to a study of T cells in Graves' hyperthyroidism and ophthalmopathy. Germline CDR1 is SNHLY and CDR2 is FYNNEI. Trimming took 3 bases from V and 10 from J, leaving 4 bases between them. The CDR3 loop spans 10 amino acids.

Sequences were obtained from blood. This clonotype was sampled from a young woman with Graves' ophthalmopathy. V usage is TRBV2 and J usage is TRBJ2-1; D uncertain. The CDR3 spells CASSDWEQFF. As DNA, the CDR3 is TGTGCCAGCAGTGATTGGGAGCAGTTCTTC.